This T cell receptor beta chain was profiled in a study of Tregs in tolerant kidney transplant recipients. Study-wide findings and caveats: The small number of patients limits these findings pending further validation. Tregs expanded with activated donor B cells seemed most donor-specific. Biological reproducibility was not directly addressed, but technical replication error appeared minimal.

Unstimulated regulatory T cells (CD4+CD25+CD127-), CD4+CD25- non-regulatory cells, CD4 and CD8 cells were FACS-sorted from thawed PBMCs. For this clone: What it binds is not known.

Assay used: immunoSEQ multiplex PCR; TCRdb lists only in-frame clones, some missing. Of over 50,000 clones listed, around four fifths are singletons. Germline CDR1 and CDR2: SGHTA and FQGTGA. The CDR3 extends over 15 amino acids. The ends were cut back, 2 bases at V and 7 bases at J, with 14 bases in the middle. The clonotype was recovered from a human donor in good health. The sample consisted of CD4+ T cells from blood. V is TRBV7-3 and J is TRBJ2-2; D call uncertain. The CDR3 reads CASSLASNQDGELFF. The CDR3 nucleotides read TGTGCCAGCAGCTTAGCCTCAAACCAGGACGGGGAGCTGTTTTTT.